These T cell receptor beta chains were read from a single sample in a study of T cell responses to AZD1222 COVID-19 vaccine. The data were produced by immunoSEQ multiplex PCR, yet TCRdb's version contains in-frame clones alone and is incomplete. The sample lists around 99,000 clones, approximately 93% occurring once. This sample comprised peripheral blood, obtained 28 days after the second AZD1222 dose. All receptors derive from an adult who received the AZD1222 COVID-19 vaccine. Each CDR3 is given with its conserved first and last residue. The order of the fields is D gene, V gene, J gene, CDR3 protein. D genes are given only for firm matches.

D: NA
V: TRBV28
J: TRBJ2-1
CDR3: CASSFRVGYNEQFF

D: NA
V: TRBV28
J: TRBJ2-5
CDR3: CASRPRGLETQYF

D: NA
V: TRBV27
J: TRBJ2-3
CDR3: CASSLFRKLTDTQYF

D: NA
V: TRBV9
J: TRBJ2-2
CDR3: CASSASGGTGELFF

D: NA
V: TRBV7-9
J: TRBJ2-5
CDR3: CASSLRTDPRETQYF

D: TRBD2
V: TRBV7-2
J: TRBJ2-3
CDR3: CASSWTSGTDTQYF

D: NA
V: TRBV4-1
J: TRBJ2-1
CDR3: CASSQDKEIRRTSFYNEQFF

D: NA
V: TRBV28
J: TRBJ2-7
CDR3: CASSLGGYEQYF

D: NA
V: TRBV28
J: TRBJ2-4
CDR3: CASTSIGNLAKNIQYF

D: NA
V: TRBV7-9
J: TRBJ1-6
CDR3: CASSIQANSPLHF

D: NA
V: TRBV9
J: TRBJ1-1
CDR3: CASNAVDRATEAFF

D: TRBD2
V: TRBV25-1
J: TRBJ2-1
CDR3: CASGDPLASHEGNEQFF

D: NA
V: TRBV5-1
J: TRBJ2-6
CDR3: CASSFFWRGLSGANVLTF

D: NA
V: TRBV10-3
J: TRBJ2-1
CDR3: CAISESDSEYNEQFF

D: NA
V: TRBV6-2/TRBV6-3
J: TRBJ1-1
CDR3: CASSYSIGGEVAFF

D: TRBD1
V: TRBV7-2
J: TRBJ1-2
CDR3: CASSLRQGPVSGYGYTF

D: TRBD1
V: TRBV15
J: TRBJ1-6
CDR3: CATSSLQGDSPLHF

D: NA
V: TRBV19
J: TRBJ1-4
CDR3: CASSSTGFLGEKLFF

D: NA
V: TRBV6-5
J: TRBJ1-1
CDR3: CASTQPGGTEAFF

D: NA
V: TRBV28
J: TRBJ2-3
CDR3: CASSFQTDTQYF

D: TRBD2
V: TRBV28
J: TRBJ2-1
CDR3: CASSTPGGNEQFF

D: NA
V: TRBV18
J: TRBJ2-7
CDR3: CASSQTGTGNYEQYF

D: NA
V: TRBV28
J: TRBJ1-6
CDR3: CASKGGGGNSPLHF

D: NA
V: TRBV28
J: TRBJ2-6
CDR3: CASRSDSSGANVLTF

D: NA
V: TRBV9
J: TRBJ2-7
CDR3: CASSVATGTYEQYF

D: TRBD2
V: TRBV28
J: TRBJ2-3
CDR3: CASSLAHPGGSRTDTQYF

D: TRBD2
V: TRBV14
J: TRBJ2-1
CDR3: CASSPGLAGVGEQFF

D: NA
V: TRBV29-1
J: TRBJ2-4
CDR3: CSVEKSAKNIQYF

D: TRBD1
V: TRBV19
J: TRBJ1-1
CDR3: CASRGQGPGDTEAFF

D: NA
V: TRBV6-1
J: TRBJ1-4
CDR3: CVSSEEARGKLFF

D: NA
V: TRBV5-1
J: TRBJ2-3
CDR3: CASSLQGSTDTQYF

D: NA
V: TRBV11-2
J: TRBJ2-5
CDR3: CASSLDLGGTQYF

D: NA
V: TRBV7-9
J: TRBJ1-1
CDR3: CASSLGGPLRGSTEAFF

D: NA
V: TRBV5-1
J: TRBJ1-1
CDR3: CASSLGPGGEAFF

D: NA
V: TRBV6-2/TRBV6-3
J: TRBJ1-3
CDR3: CASSSRGGSGNTIYF

D: TRBD1
V: TRBV6-5
J: TRBJ2-4
CDR3: CASSLRDRGNIQYF

D: TRBD2
V: TRBV3-1/TRBV3-2
J: TRBJ2-1
CDR3: CASSQEQRETGEQFF

D: TRBD1
V: TRBV28
J: TRBJ2-3
CDR3: CASGQGTPDTQYF

D: NA
V: TRBV30
J: TRBJ1-1
CDR3: CAWSQVNTEAFF

D: TRBD1
V: TRBV28
J: TRBJ1-5
CDR3: CASSSPDRGEQPQHF

D: NA
V: TRBV15
J: TRBJ2-2
CDR3: CATLPRTGENTGELFF

D: NA
V: TRBV2
J: TRBJ2-1
CDR3: CASSEDVVEQFF

D: NA
V: TRBV5-5
J: TRBJ1-4
CDR3: CASSLGGASNEKLFF

D: NA
V: TRBV28
J: TRBJ1-2
CDR3: CASSTDRAYGYTF

D: NA
V: TRBV6-4
J: TRBJ1-5
CDR3: CASSEMPGQPQHF

D: NA
V: TRBV15
J: TRBJ1-4
CDR3: CATSIGKGTRPNEKLFF

D: NA
V: TRBV19
J: TRBJ1-6
CDR3: CASSTPPIENSPLHF

D: TRBD1
V: TRBV19
J: TRBJ1-6
CDR3: CASSPFDRGHSPLHF

D: NA
V: TRBV9
J: TRBJ2-7
CDR3: CASSASREQYF

D: NA
V: TRBV15
J: TRBJ2-5
CDR3: CATSSPPGGQETQYF